This TCR beta chain appears in the sequencing data of a study of regulatory T cells in long-lasting Graves disease. Relying on iRepertoire HTBI primers and Arm-PCR of CDR3 regions, the team built TCR beta libraries. Via MiXCR, TCRdb re-called the multiplex PCR reads, giving one row per CDR3 protein. Of hundreds of thousands of distinct CDR3 sequences listed, roughly 15% are singletons. Trimming pared 5 bases from V and 6 bases from J, leaving 17 bases between. The CDR3 loop spans 15 amino acids. CDR1 is MNHNS and CDR2 is SASEGT in the germline V gene. This clonotype has ten or more counts. Its cognate antigen is unknown. Broader study findings: TRBV28 was favored in persistent disease, as were TRBJ1-2 and TRBJ2-5.

The time point here: newly diagnosed GD, antithyroid drugs for less than 3 months. The authors made the TCR library using RNA they extracted from PBMCs. These data also formed part of another study, on T cells in Graves' hyperthyroidism and ophthalmopathy.

The chain is built from TRBV6-1 and TRBJ1-5; D is perhaps TRBD1 (6 bases). Specimen: peripheral blood mononuclear cells (PBMCs), collected at new diagnosis, from a patient treated with antithyroid drugs. The receptor's source is a woman between 25 and 40 years old with Graves disease. CDR3 coding DNA: TGTGCCAGCAGTCCCCTAAGGGGGGAAAGTCAGCCCCAGCATTTT. It codes for CASSPLRGESQPQHF.